This T cell receptor (beta chain) was observed in a study of blood T cell repertoires in COVID-19. Turning to the study itself: There were acute and convalescent COVID-19 samples, and they came from the United States, Italy and Spain.

The germline V gene has CDR1 KGHSY and CDR2 FQNENV. The CDR3 spans 13 residues. Trimming took 4 bases from V and 1 from J, leaving 5 bases between them. In the study's own analysis: Reference gene primer amplification yielded estimated nucleated cell counts. Sequencing was performed with immunoSEQ multiplex PCR; in TCRdb, only in-frame clones are kept and a portion is missing. Clonal size and the V and J genes are those of that table, whereas D and trimming came from the DNA. The profile shows around 160,000 clones, 70% to 90% of them singletons. This clone appeared a few times. The TCR comes from a woman in her thirties or forties with active or convalescent COVID-19. Sequenced sample: peripheral blood. J is TRBJ1-3 and V is TRBV16, with D possibly matching TRBD1 (5 bases). In DNA, the CDR3 is TGTGCCAGCAGCCGACAGTCTGGAAACACCATATATTTT. This sequence encodes CASSRQSGNTIYF.